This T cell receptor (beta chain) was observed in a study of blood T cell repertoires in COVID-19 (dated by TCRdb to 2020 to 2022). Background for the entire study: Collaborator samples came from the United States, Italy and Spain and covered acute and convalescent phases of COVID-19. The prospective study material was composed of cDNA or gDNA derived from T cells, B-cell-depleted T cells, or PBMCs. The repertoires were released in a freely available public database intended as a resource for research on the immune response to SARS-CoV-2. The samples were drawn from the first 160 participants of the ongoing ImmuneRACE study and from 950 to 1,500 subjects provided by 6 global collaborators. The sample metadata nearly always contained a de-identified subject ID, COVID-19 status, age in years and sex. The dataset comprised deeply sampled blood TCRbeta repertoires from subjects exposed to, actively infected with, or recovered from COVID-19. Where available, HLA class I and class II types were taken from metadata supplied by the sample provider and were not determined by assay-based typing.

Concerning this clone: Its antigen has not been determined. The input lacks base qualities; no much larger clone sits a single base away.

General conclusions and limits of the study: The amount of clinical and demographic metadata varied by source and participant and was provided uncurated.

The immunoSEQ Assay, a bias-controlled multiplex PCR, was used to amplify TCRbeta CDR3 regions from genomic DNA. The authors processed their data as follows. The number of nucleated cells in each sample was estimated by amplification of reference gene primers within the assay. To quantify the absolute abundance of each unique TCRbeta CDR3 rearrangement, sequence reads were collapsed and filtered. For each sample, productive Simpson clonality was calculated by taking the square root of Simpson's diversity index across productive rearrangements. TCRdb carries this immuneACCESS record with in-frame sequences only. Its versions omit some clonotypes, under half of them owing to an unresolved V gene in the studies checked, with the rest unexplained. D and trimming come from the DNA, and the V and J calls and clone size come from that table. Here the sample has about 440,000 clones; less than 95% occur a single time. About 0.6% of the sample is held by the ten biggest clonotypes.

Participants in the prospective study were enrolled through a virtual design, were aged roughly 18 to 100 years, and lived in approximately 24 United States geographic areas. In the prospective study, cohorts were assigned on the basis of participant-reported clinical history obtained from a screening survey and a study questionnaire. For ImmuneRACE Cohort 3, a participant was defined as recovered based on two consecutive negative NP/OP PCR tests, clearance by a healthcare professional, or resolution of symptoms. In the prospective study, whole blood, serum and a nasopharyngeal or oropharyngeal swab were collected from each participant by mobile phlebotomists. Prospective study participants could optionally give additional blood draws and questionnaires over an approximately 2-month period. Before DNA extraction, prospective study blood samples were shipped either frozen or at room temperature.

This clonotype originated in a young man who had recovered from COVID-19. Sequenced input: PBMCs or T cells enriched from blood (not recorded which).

CDR3 protein: CASSPVSNREGYTF. In nucleotide form, the sequence is TGTGCCAGCAGCCCCGTCTCAAACAGGGAGGGCTACACCTTC. The rearranged segments are TRBV5-8 and TRBJ1-2, with TRBD1 perhaps the D gene, on 6 matching bases. The junction shows trimming of 4 bases on V and 8 bases on J, plus 18 bases between the germline ends. The CDR1 and CDR2 encoded by the germline V gene are SGHTS and YDEGEE. The CDR3 measures 14 amino acids from cysteine to phenylalanine. Of the read, only the CDR3 DNA is kept; its 42 bases are in frame from base 1. Reference TRBV5-8 and TRBJ1-2 genes cover what lies past the CDR3, so the full variable domain is EAGVTQSPTHLIKTRGQQATLRCSPISGHTSVYWYQQALGLGLQFLLWYDEGEERNRGNFPPRFSGRQFPNYSSELNVNALELEDSALYLCASSPVSNREGYTFGSGTRLTVV.